These 23 T cell receptor beta chains share one sample of origin, sequenced in a study of CD8+ T cells in alopecia areata. RNA extraction and reverse transcription yielded cDNA as sequencing template. The data were produced by immunoSEQ multiplex PCR, yet TCRdb's version contains in-frame clones alone and is incomplete. The data contain tens of thousands of clones, roughly three fifths of them singletons. This specimen was CD8+ T cells sorted from blood, taken at week 0. Receptor source: a human donor with alopecia areata.

This clone was detected only a few times. The chain employs TRBV10-3 and TRBJ1-2, with TRBD1 as a possible D gene (5 bases). Trimming left V 4 bases short and J 5 bases short, with 17 bases between. In germline, CDR1 is ENHRY, CDR2 SYGVKD. The CDR3 contains 15 residues. CDR3 nucleotides: TGTGCCATCAGTGTGGGACGATCGATCGCGTATGGCTACACCTTC. Its protein is CAISVGRSIAYGYTF.

The J gene is TRBJ1-1, the V gene TRBV29-1, with D hard to call. Germline V CDR1 and CDR2: SQVTM, ANQGSEA. Deletions cut 1 base from V and 4 bases from J, with 7 bases between. This CDR3 region has 12 residues. CDR3 residues: CSVEGWGTEAFF. The CDR3 coding sequence is TGCAGCGTTGAAGGCTGGGGCACTGAAGCTTTCTTT.

This chain connects TRBV29-1 to TRBJ2-7, with D possibly being TRBD2 (5 bases). V lost 4 bases and J 2 bases, leaving 15 bases between the germline ends. CDR3 size: 14 residues. Germline V gene lookup returns CDR1 SQVTM and CDR2 ANQGSEA. CDR3 region: CSVVSSEGTYEQYF. The CDR3, as DNA: TGCAGCGTTGTTTCTTCAGAGGGAACCTACGAGCAGTACTTC.

This clone has a handful of counts. This rearrangement joins TRBV5-4 to TRBJ2-3, with 7 bases that match TRBD2. This CDR3 comprises 14 residues. Germline-derived CDR1 and CDR2 are SGHNT and YYREEE (reference sequence). V trimming: 4 bases; J trimming: 2 bases; junction bases outside the gene matches: 4. CDR3 in amino acids: CASSPGGNTDTQYF. DNA of the CDR3: TGTGCCAGCAGCCCGGGAGGTAACACAGATACGCAGTATTTT.

This clone was observed a handful of times. The chain links TRBV4-3 to TRBJ2-5, with D possibly matching TRBD2 (6 bases). The better agreement between TRBJ2-7 and the DNA end casts doubt on the J call. The CDR3 has 16 residues. The germline gives CDR1 LGHNA, CDR2 YSLEER. CDR3 in amino acids: CASSQDDSSGYYEQYF. Written as DNA, the CDR3 is TGCGCCAGCAGCCAAGATGATTCGAGCGGGTACTACGAGCAGTACTTC.

The DNA of the CDR3 is TGTGCCAGCAGCTACGGCCCCAACATTCAGTACTTC. This codes for CASSYGPNIQYF. The rearrangement joins TRBV28 to TRBJ2-4; no firm D call. Per the germline V gene, CDR1 is MDHEN and CDR2 is SYDVKM. There are 12 residues in the CDR3. Trimming removed 6 bases at V and 7 bases at J, with 10 bases between.

In this sample, this clone turned up many times. This chain uses TRBV11-2 with TRBJ2-3; D call uncertain. Germline V CDR1 and CDR2: SGHAT, FQNNGV. The CDR3 spans 14 residues. Trimming cost V 1 base and J 4 bases, with 9 bases left between them. In DNA form, the CDR3 reads TGTGCCAGCAGCTTAGGGCCTGGGCCAGATACGCAGTATTTT. Residues: CASSLGPGPDTQYF.

The rearrangement joins TRBV18 to TRBJ2-5; D possibly matches TRBD1 or TRBD2 (5 bases each). This CDR3 has 18 residues. The germline V gene has CDR1 KGHSH and CDR2 LQKENI. V was clipped by 3 bases and J by 1 base, with 21 bases between them. CDR3 region: CASSPNVKGEGGQETQYF. The CDR3 DNA is TGTGCCAGCTCACCTAACGTTAAAGGGGAAGGAGGCCAAGAGACCCAGTACTTC.

The V gene is TRBV4-3, the J gene TRBJ1-2; D gene ambiguous. CDR3 size: 14 residues. Looked up from germline, CDR1 is LGHNA and CDR2 is YSLEER. Trimming stripped 0 bases from V and 4 bases from J, with 9 bases between. CDR3 coding DNA: TGCGCCAGCAGCCAAGATCGGGCAGTCTATGGCTACACCTTC. This codes for CASSQDRAVYGYTF.

The V call is TRBV7-9, the J call TRBJ2-7, with TRBD1 matching over 7 bases. CDR3 size: 15 residues. Germline lookup yields CDR1 SEHNR and CDR2 FQNEAQ (reference sequence). Germline trimming cut 5 bases from V and 2 bases from J; bases unmatched to any gene: 9. The CDR3 reads CASSQIDRVPYEQYF. CDR3 DNA sequence: TGTGCCAGCAGCCAGATCGACAGGGTACCCTACGAGCAGTACTTC.

This clone was seen a handful of times. The chain combines TRBV10-3 with TRBJ2-3; TRBD2 matches at 8 bases. Germline CDR1 is ENHRY and CDR2 is SYGVKD. After removal of 4 bases from V and 0 bases from J, the junction contained 3 bases not matched to a gene. The CDR3 spans 15 residues. In nucleotides, the CDR3 is TGTGCCATCAGTGTTGGCGGGGGGAGCACAGATACGCAGTATTTT. Protein sequence: CAISVGGGSTDTQYF.

This rearrangement joins TRBV29-1 to TRBJ2-1; TRBD1 might be the D (6 bases). The V gene's germline CDR1 is SQVTM and CDR2 ANQGSEA. The CDR3 is made up of 13 amino acids. V was shortened by 7 bases and J by 4 bases, with 14 bases between the two germline ends. The CDR3 sequence: CSGGLTGYNEQFF. For the CDR3, the DNA is TGCAGCGGGGGCCTGACAGGATACAATGAGCAGTTCTTC.

In regard to this clone: A far larger clone is one base from this, pointing to a likely read error. CDR3 coding DNA: TGCGCCAGCAGCTTGCTGGGACAGGGTGATCACGAGCAGTACTTC. It codes for CASSLLGQGDHEQYF. This chain links TRBV4-3 with TRBJ2-7; 9 bases fit TRBD1. The germline V gene has CDR1 LGHNA and CDR2 YSLEER. V dropped 5 bases and J dropped 5; count of bases not matched to a gene: 10. The CDR3 length is 15 residues.

CDR3 sequence (DNA): TGTGCCACCCAAGAGGGACCAATGAACACTGAAGCTTTCTTT. Translated, it gives CATQEGPMNTEAFF. This chain joins TRBV5-6 and TRBJ1-1; TRBD1 might be the D (5 bases). The length of the CDR3 is 14 residues. The V gene's germline CDR1 is SGHDT and CDR2 YYEEEE. The ends were cut back, 9 bases at V and 0 bases at J, with 15 bases in the middle.

This clone rates as medium-sized (0.01 to 0.1%). Other nucleotide sequences from this sample produce the same CDR3. The chain couples TRBV7-6 to TRBJ2-5; D gene ambiguous. Trimming took off 1 base at V and 2 bases at J, with 8 bases between the two ends. The CDR3 totals 14 residues. Germline-derived CDR1 and CDR2 are SGHVS and FNYEAQ. CDR3 nucleotide sequence: TGTGCCAGCAGCTTAGATCGGTCTCAAGAGACCCAGTACTTC. As protein: CASSLDRSQETQYF.

The CDR3 DNA reads as TGTGCCAGCAGTTATGGCACAGGGACCACTCTCTACAATGAGCAGTTCTTC. It encodes CASSYGTGTTLYNEQFF. The J gene is TRBJ2-1, the V gene TRBV2; D is perhaps TRBD1 (6 bases). The V gene lost 5 bases and the J gene lost 3 bases, with 20 bases spanning the gap. CDR3 size: 17 residues. Germline-derived CDR1 and CDR2 are SNHLY and FYNNEI. The full variable domain, rest sourced from reference TRBV2 and TRBJ2-1, is EPEVTQTPSHQVTQMGQEVILRCVPISNHLYFYWYRQILGQKVEFLVSFYNNEISEKSEIFDDQFSVERPDGSNFTLKIRSTKLEDSAMYFCASSYGTGTTLYNEQFFGPGTRLTVL.

The rearrangement links TRBV6-5 to TRBJ2-1, with D unresolved. The CDR3 is 11 amino acids. Germline CDR1 reads MNHEY; CDR2 reads SVGAGI. The V gene lost 2 bases and the J gene lost 9 bases, with 5 bases spanning the gap. CDR3 amino acids: CASSYEFEQFF. CDR3 nucleotide sequence: TGTGCCAGCAGTTACGAGTTTGAGCAGTTCTTC.

This chain connects TRBV30 to TRBJ1-5; D gene uncertain. CDR3 size: 12 residues. The ends were cut back, 0 bases at V and 4 bases at J, with 4 bases in the middle. Germline-derived CDR1 and CDR2 are GTSNPN and SVGIG (reference sequence). CDR3 DNA: TGTGCCTGGAGTGTAATGAATCAGCCCCAGCATTTT. As protein: CAWSVMNQPQHF.

This chain connects TRBV4-3 to TRBJ2-3, with 9 nucleotides matching TRBD2. V was clipped by 4 bases and J by 5 bases; unmatched bases: 10. This CDR3 is 16 amino acids long. Germline CDR1 is LGHNA and CDR2 is YSLEER. This chain's CDR3 is CASSPGLARTEDTQYF. The CDR3, as DNA: TGCGCCAGCAGCCCGGGACTAGCCCGGACCGAAGATACGCAGTATTTT.

The chain joins TRBV28 to TRBJ2-5, with TRBD1 as a possible D gene (6 bases). CDR3 size: 14 residues. Germline V gives CDR1 MDHEN, CDR2 SYDVKM. Trimming took off 6 bases at V and 1 base at J, with 12 bases between the two ends. The CDR3 nucleotides read TGTGCCAGCAGAGGGGGAGCAACCCAAGAGACCCAGTACTTC. Amino acids: CASRGGATQETQYF.

This clone was observed many times. The chain links TRBV7-6 to TRBJ2-5, with a weak D call TRBD1 (6 bases). The germline CDR1 and CDR2 sequences are SGHVS and FNYEAQ. The CDR3 has 14 amino acids. The ends were cut back, 5 bases at V and 2 bases at J, with 12 bases in the middle. CDR3 region: CASSTDRSQETQYF. As DNA, the CDR3 is TGTGCCAGCAGCACCGACAGGAGTCAAGAGACCCAGTACTTC.

The chain uses TRBV7-9 and TRBJ1-5; D gene uncertain. The CDR3 contains 15 residues. V shed 3 bases and J shed 1 base, with 10 bases lying between them. Looked up from germline, CDR1 is SEHNR and CDR2 is FQNEAQ (reference sequence). The CDR3 DNA is TGTGCCAGCAGCTTGGGATCTTCGAGCAATCAGCCCCAGCATTTT. It codes for CASSLGSSSNQPQHF.

The J gene is TRBJ2-3, the V gene TRBV2; TRBD1 matches at 9 bases. CDR3 length equals 16 residues. The germline CDR1 and CDR2 sequences are SNHLY and FYNNEI. V lost 3 bases, J lost 4 bases, and 8 bases stayed unmatched. For the CDR3, the DNA is TGTGCCAGCAGTGATCCCGGGACAGGGATCCCAGATACGCAGTATTTT. This codes for CASSDPGTGIPDTQYF. The whole variable domain, remainder taken from reference TRBV2 and TRBJ2-3, is EPEVTQTPSHQVTQMGQEVILRCVPISNHLYFYWYRQILGQKVEFLVSFYNNEISEKSEIFDDQFSVERPDGSNFTLKIRSTKLEDSAMYFCASSDPGTGIPDTQYFGPGTRLTVL.